The clone carrying this T cell receptor beta chain was seen a handful of times. Its antigen is as yet unknown. This specimen comes from a study of STAT5B mutations in CD4+ large granular lymphocyte leukemia. Study-wide findings and caveats: Without putative leukemic clones, patient CD4-sorted repertoires remained more clonal than healthy CD4+ repertoires.

Profiling relied on immunoSEQ multiplex PCR, and the TCRdb table lists in-frame clones only, not all of them. This table has tens of thousands of clones, around 72% appearing once. The material sequenced was CD4+ T cells from blood buffy coats. The clonotype was recovered from a human donor in good health.

The CDR3 DNA sequence: TGTGCCAGCAGCCAAGAAGGCAGGGGACAACAGCCCCAGCATTTT. Its translation is CASSQEGRGQQPQHF. V and J are TRBV4-2 and TRBJ1-5; D might be TRBD1 (6 bases). With 0 bases removed from V and 7 bases from J, the gap between germline ends came to 13 bases. CDR3 length: 15 amino acids. Per the germline V gene, CDR1 is LGHNA and CDR2 is YNFKEQ.